These 9 T cell receptor beta chains were all obtained from the same sample, sequenced in a study of lymphopenia after photon versus proton radiotherapy. Libraries were prepared by immunoSEQ multiplex PCR; TCRdb keeps only in-frame clonotypes and omits some of them. The sample lists about 83,000 clones, 65% to 85% seen once, with roughly 1.4% in the top ten. The sequenced sample was peripheral blood, obtained from a patient treated with proton-based radiotherapy. The receptor source for this set is a man aged 60-69 years with pancreatic cancer.

This clone is labeled as medium-sized. CDR3: CASSEGVGGPADTQYF. CDR3 nucleotides: TGTGCCAGCAGTGAAGGAGTGGGAGGACCGGCAGATACGCAGTATTTT. The genes are TRBV14 and TRBJ2-3; perhaps TRBD2 as D (6 bases). Trimming removed 6 bases at V and 4 bases at J, with 20 bases between. Germline values: CDR1 SGHDN, CDR2 FVKESK. The CDR3 covers 16 residues.

This clone was found once. V usage is TRBV5-4 and J usage is TRBJ1-5, with TRBD1 identical over 12 bases. The trim removed 4 bases at V and 4 bases at J, leaving 3 bases unmatched. Germline V gives CDR1 SGHNT, CDR2 YYREEE (reference sequence). This CDR3 region has 15 residues. The CDR3 protein is CASSRGQGANQPQHF. DNA for the CDR3: TGTGCCAGCAGCCGGGGACAGGGGGCGAATCAGCCCCAGCATTTT.

This chain joins TRBV7-2 and TRBJ2-1, with D possibly being TRBD1 (5 bases). V was pared by 0 bases and J by 6 bases, with 12 bases between. CDR1 and CDR2 (germline): SGHTA, FQGNSA. The CDR3 loop spans 15 amino acids. This chain's CDR3 is CASSLAAGSVNEQFF. The CDR3 region has the DNA TGTGCCAGCAGCTTAGCGGCAGGGTCCGTCAATGAGCAGTTCTTC.

The rearrangement uses TRBV28 and TRBJ2-3; 8 positions agree with TRBD2. CDR1 is MDHEN and CDR2 is SYDVKM in the germline V gene. This CDR3 is built from 13 residues. J gave up 4 bases and V 5 bases, and 2 bases lay outside the gene matches. The CDR3 DNA is TGTGCCAGCAGTCTACTAGCGGCAGATACGCAGTATTTT. Protein: CASSLLAADTQYF.

This chain links TRBV29-1 with TRBJ2-1, with TRBD1 matching over 8 bases. Germline V gene data show CDR1 as SQVTM and CDR2 as ANQGSEA. The CDR3 covers 15 residues. Losses at the gene ends were 6 bases for V and 1 base for J; bases not matched to a gene: 8. The DNA of the CDR3 is TGCAGCGTCCGGGACAGGTCCCTTTCCTACAATGAGCAGTTCTTC. Translation gives CSVRDRSLSYNEQFF.

This rearrangement joins TRBV19 to TRBJ2-3, with D hard to call. The germline V gene has CDR1 LNHDA and CDR2 SQIVND (reference sequence). This CDR3 is built from 17 residues. V dropped 5 bases and J dropped 1 base, with 19 bases sitting between them. CDR3 sequence reads: CASSLLAQGRGTDTQYF. The CDR3 nucleotides are TGTGCCAGTAGTCTCCTGGCCCAAGGTCGTGGCACAGATACGCAGTATTTT.

This clone was seen just once. The chain joins TRBV28 to TRBJ2-2; possibly TRBD2 for D (5 bases). The CDR3 is 14 amino acids. Trimming removed 6 bases from V and 0 bases from J, with 8 bases in between. Per the germline V gene, CDR1 is MDHEN and CDR2 is SYDVKM. This CDR3 reads CASSKAANTGELFF. In DNA, the CDR3 is TGTGCCAGCAGCAAAGCGGCGAACACCGGGGAGCTGTTTTTT.

CDR3 residues: CASSLATGSEQYF. CDR3 sequence (DNA): TGTGCCAGCAGCCTTGCAACTGGGTCCGAGCAGTACTTC. This sequence joins TRBV11-2 and TRBJ2-7; no reliable D call. The germline V gene has CDR1 SGHAT and CDR2 FQNNGV. V was trimmed by 5 bases and J by 6 bases, leaving 14 bases between them. The CDR3 has 13 amino acids. Full variable domain (remainder filled in from reference TRBV11-2 and TRBJ2-7): EAGVAQSPRYKIIEKRQSVAFWCNPISGHATLYWYQQILGQGPKLLIQFQNNGVVDDSQLPKDRFSAERLKGVDSTLKIQPAKLEDSAVYLCASSLATGSEQYFGPGTRLTVT.

The chain couples TRBV9 to TRBJ2-7; D is unresolved. This CDR3 has 15 residues. Trimming stripped 0 bases from V and 2 bases from J, with 12 bases between. Germline CDR1 is SGDLS and CDR2 is YYNGEE. The CDR3 sequence is CASSVAKRAPYEQYF. In DNA form, the CDR3 reads TGTGCCAGCAGCGTAGCTAAAAGGGCCCCCTACGAGCAGTACTTC.